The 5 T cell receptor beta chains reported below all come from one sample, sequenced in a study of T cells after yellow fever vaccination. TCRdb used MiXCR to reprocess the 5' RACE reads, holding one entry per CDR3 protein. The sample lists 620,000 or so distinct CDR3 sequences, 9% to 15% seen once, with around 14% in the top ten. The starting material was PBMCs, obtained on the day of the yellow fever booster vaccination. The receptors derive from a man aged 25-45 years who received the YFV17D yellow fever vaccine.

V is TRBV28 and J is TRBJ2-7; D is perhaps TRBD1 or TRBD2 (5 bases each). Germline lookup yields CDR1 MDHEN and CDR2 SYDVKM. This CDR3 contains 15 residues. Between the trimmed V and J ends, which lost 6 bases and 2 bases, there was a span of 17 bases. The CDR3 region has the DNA TGTGCCAGCAGCTTCATGACGAGGGGTACCTACGAGCAGTACTTC. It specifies CASSFMTRGTYEQYF.

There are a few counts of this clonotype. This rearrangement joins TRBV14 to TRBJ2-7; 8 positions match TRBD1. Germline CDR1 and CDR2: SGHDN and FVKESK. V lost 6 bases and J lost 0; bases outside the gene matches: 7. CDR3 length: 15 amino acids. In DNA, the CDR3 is TGTGCCAGCAGTCAGGGGGCTTTCGCCTCCTACGAGCAGTACTTC. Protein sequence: CASSQGAFASYEQYF.

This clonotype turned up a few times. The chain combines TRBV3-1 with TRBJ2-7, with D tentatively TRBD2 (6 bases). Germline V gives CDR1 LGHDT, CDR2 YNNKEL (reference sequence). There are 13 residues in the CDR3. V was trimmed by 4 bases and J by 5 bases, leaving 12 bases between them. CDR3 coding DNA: TGTGCCAGCAGCCTTCGACTAGACCACGAGCAGTACTTC. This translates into CASSLRLDHEQYF.

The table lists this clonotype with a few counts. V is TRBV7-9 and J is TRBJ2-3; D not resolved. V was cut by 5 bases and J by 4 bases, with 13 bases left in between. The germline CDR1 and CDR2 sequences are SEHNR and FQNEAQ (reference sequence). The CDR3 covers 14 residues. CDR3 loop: CASSRAQIADTQYF. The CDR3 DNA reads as TGTGCCAGCAGCCGCGCCCAGATCGCAGATACGCAGTATTTT.

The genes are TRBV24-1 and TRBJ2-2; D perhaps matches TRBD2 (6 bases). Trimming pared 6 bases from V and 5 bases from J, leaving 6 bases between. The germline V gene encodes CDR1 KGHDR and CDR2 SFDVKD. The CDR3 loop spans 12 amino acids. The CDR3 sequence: CATSRETGELFF. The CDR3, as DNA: TGTGCCACCAGTCGGGAGACCGGGGAGCTGTTTTTT.